The present TCR beta chain was sequenced within a study of T and B cells in COVID-19 patients (dated by TCRdb to between 2020 and 2021). Some background on the complete study: Using TRB and IGH repertoire sequencing of peripheral blood, the study characterized adaptive immunity in COVID-19 patients who had active infection or had recovered. Comorbidities linked to unfavorable COVID-19 outcome were present in about 90% of the roughly 20 patients in the active-infection cohort. The repository of TCR and BCR sequences included about 69 time points from roughly 35 patients, and more than 7.5 million TCR sequences were analysed. For the repertoire analyses, the comparison was an age-matched reference group of about 40 healthy donors who were negative for COVID-19 antibodies. A recovered cohort included about 19 patients who provided some 22 samples, and most of these patients had mild to moderate COVID-19 treated on an outpatient basis. In the active-infection cohort, most of the roughly 20 patients were critically ill and required mechanical ventilation or ECMO. Median age was almost 35 years in the recovered cohort versus under 70 years in the active-infection cohort. A couple of patients were in both the active and recovered cohorts because samples existed from active disease and from after recovery. Up to 9 follow-up blood samples were collected per patient, with some samples spanning different disease stages in the same individual. The paper's findings and limits, for the study overall: Few blood samples were available from mildly ill patients while symptoms were present, and early samples from severe cases were likewise scarce. The cohort was considered too small to assess HLA contributions to COVID-19 susceptibility or severity. In active COVID-19, TRB repertoires were highly clonal, while at recovery, diversity and richness increased above the levels seen in healthy donors. Specific T cell subsets (CD4+/Treg/CD8+) and sorted SARS-CoV-2-responsive or tetramer+ T cells had not yet been sequenced, with those experiments still ongoing. Prospective validation of the reported TCR clusters was stated to be required before clinical use. Strongly skewed TRBV/TRBJ gene usage was reported in patients with COVID-19. A total of 2,000 to 2,500 TCR clusters were exclusive to the recovered cohort, and 25 to 35 of those clusters were low-pGen clusters.

Sequencing relied on an Illumina MiSeq. Multiplex PCR with BIOMED2 TRB-A/B primer pools was used to amplify TRB rearrangements. Illumina-compatible adapters and 7-nucleotide sample barcodes were attached to the amplicons through two consecutive PCRs. All library PCRs used Phusion HS II polymerase. The amplicons were purified from gel with the NucleoSpin Gel and PCR Clean-up kit, measured on Qubit, and then pooled at 4 nM. Before Illumina next-generation sequencing, the quality of the amplicon pool was assessed on an Agilent 2100 Bioanalyzer. The original pipeline was this. MiXCR 3.0.8 with the default MiXCR reference library was used to annotate TRB rearrangements. Non-productive reads and sequences with fewer than 2 reads were excluded, and each unique CDR3 nucleotide sequence counted as one clone. R 3.5.1 was used to calculate clonality, diversity, richness and V-J gene usage. TCR clustering by CDR3 similarity used GLIPH2, with generation probabilities calculated by OLGA. Only GLIPH2 clusters with at least four unique TCR clonotypes present in at least three individuals were retained. TCRdb reprocessed the public reads (quality trimming at Q25 with fastp, clone calling with MiXCR) and kept in-frame beta chains. When rows share a CDR3 protein, they turn into one entry using the most common DNA and genes. The V and J calls shown here were made by TCRdb, not taken from the authors' results. The sample has roughly 25,000 distinct CDR3 sequences on record, around a third of them singletons. Jointly, the top ten make up approximately 1.7% of the sample.

Genomic DNA extracted from blood was used in amounts of 250-500 ng for amplification of TRB repertoires. About this clonotype: Its antigen specificity is not known. The input lacks base qualities; no much larger clone sits a single base away.

Sequences SGHTA (CDR1) and FQGNSA (CDR2) are obtained from the germline V gene. Trimming leaves V shorter by 2 bases and J shorter by 5 bases, with the junction holding 4 bases beyond the gene matches. The CDR3 numbers 15 residues from cysteine through phenylalanine. Here the CDR3 DNA is all that survives: 45 bases in frame from base 1. The chain links TRBV7-2 with TRBJ2-7, with 12 bases matching TRBD2. This sequence originates from a human donor who had recovered from COVID-19. The sample taken for sequencing was blood. The CDR3 loop reads CASSLLAGGHDEQYF. The DNA sequence is as follows: TGTGCCAGCAGCTTACTAGCGGGGGGGCACGACGAGCAGTACTTC. Joined to the reference TRBV7-2 and TRBJ2-7 proteins, this CDR3 gives the full variable domain: GAGVSQSPSNKVTEKGKDVELRCDPISGHTALYWYRQSLGQGLEFLIYFQGNSAPDKSGLPSDRFSAERTGGSVSTLTIQRTQQEDSAVYLCASSLLAGGHDEQYFGPGTRLTVT.